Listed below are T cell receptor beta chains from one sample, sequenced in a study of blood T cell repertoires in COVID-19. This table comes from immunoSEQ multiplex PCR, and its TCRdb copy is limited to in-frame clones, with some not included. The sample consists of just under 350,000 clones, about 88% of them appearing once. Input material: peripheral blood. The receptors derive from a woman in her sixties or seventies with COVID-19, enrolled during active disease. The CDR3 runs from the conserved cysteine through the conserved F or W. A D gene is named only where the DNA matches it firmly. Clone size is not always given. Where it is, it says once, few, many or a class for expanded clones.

CDR3: CASRAGRQNTEAFF; DNA: TGTGCCAGCAGAGCGGGACGGCAGAACACTGAAGCTTTCTTT; J: TRBJ1-1; size: .; V: TRBV5-6; D: .; length: 14
CDR3: CASSISGGQGQPQHF; DNA: TGTGCCAGTAGTATATCAGGGGGGCAGGGTCAGCCCCAGCATTTT; J: TRBJ1-5; size: .; V: TRBV19; D: TRBD1; length: 15
CDR3: CASGLLGGNGYTF; DNA: TGTGCTAGTGGTTTATTAGGAGGGAATGGCTACACCTTC; J: TRBJ1-2; size: .; V: TRBV12-5; D: .; length: 13
CDR3: CASSESENEAFF; DNA: TGCGCCAGCAGTGAGTCGGAGAACGAAGCTTTCTTT; J: TRBJ1-1; size: .; V: TRBV10-1; D: .; length: 12
CDR3: CASSYEQGTEAFF; DNA: TGTGCCAGCAGTTACGAACAGGGAACTGAAGCTTTCTTT; J: TRBJ1-1; size: .; V: TRBV6-5; D: .; length: 13
CDR3: CASTEGASGGREQFF; DNA: TGCGCCAGCACCGAAGGTGCGAGCGGGGGTCGAGAGCAGTTCTTC; J: TRBJ2-1; size: .; V: TRBV4-1; D: TRBD2; length: 15
CDR3: CAWHRDPNTEAFF; DNA: TGTGCCTGGCACAGGGACCCGAACACTGAAGCTTTCTTT; J: TRBJ1-1; size: .; V: TRBV30; D: .; length: 13
CDR3: CAISEGTSGARTQYF; DNA: TGTGCCATCAGTGAAGGGACTAGCGGGGCGCGGACCCAGTACTTC; J: TRBJ2-5; size: .; V: TRBV10-3; D: TRBD2; length: 15
CDR3: CASSQDGGSDTQYF; DNA: TGCGCCAGCAGCCAAGATGGGGGCTCGGATACGCAGTATTTT; J: TRBJ2-3; size: .; V: TRBV4-3; D: .; length: 14
CDR3: CASSSRDREVVTEAFF; DNA: TGCGCCAGCAGCTCCCGGGACAGGGAAGTAGTCACTGAAGCTTTCTTT; J: TRBJ1-1; size: .; V: TRBV5-1; D: TRBD1; length: 16
CDR3: CASSDSTFYGYTF; DNA: TGTGCCAGCAGTGACAGCACCTTCTATGGCTACACCTTC; J: TRBJ1-2; size: .; V: TRBV7-9; D: .; length: 13
CDR3: CASSFTGSPEQFF; DNA: TGTGCCAGCAGCTTTACAGGGAGTCCTGAGCAGTTCTTC; J: TRBJ2-1; size: .; V: TRBV7-9; D: .; length: 13
CDR3: CAWRGARSWAGAFF; DNA: TGTGCCTGGAGGGGGGCGCGGTCGTGGGCGGGAGCTTTCTTT; J: TRBJ1-1; size: .; V: TRBV30; D: .; length: 14
CDR3: CASTLDRMGGYTF; DNA: TGTGCCAGTACCCTTGACAGGATGGGTGGCTACACCTTC; J: TRBJ1-2; size: few; V: TRBV19; D: .; length: 13
CDR3: CASSQSYRAYSGYTF; DNA: TGCGCCAGCAGTCAATCGTACAGGGCCTATTCTGGCTACACCTTC; J: TRBJ1-2; size: .; V: TRBV23-1; D: .; length: 15
CDR3: CASSRGTEAFF; DNA: TGTGCCAGCAGTCGCGGCACTGAAGCTTTCTTT; J: TRBJ1-1; size: few; V: TRBV6-2/TRBV6-3; D: .; length: 11
CDR3: CASSRQGRGTNYGYTF; DNA: TGTGCCAGCAGCAGACAGGGGCGAGGTACTAACTATGGCTACACCTTC; J: TRBJ1-2; size: .; V: TRBV7-8; D: TRBD1; length: 16
CDR3: CSVEYPGPDTQYF; DNA: TGCAGCGTTGAATATCCAGGGCCAGATACGCAGTATTTT; J: TRBJ2-3; size: .; V: TRBV29-1; D: .; length: 13
CDR3: CASSTDRRKPLHF; DNA: TGTGCCAGCAGTACCGACAGGAGGAAACCCCTCCACTTT; J: TRBJ1-6; size: .; V: TRBV6-5; D: .; length: 13
CDR3: CASSDHWTSGGAQQFF; DNA: TGTGCCAGCAGCGATCACTGGACTAGCGGGGGGGCTCAGCAGTTCTTC; J: TRBJ2-1; size: .; V: TRBV7-6; D: TRBD2; length: 16
CDR3: CASSLAPGQGGWTEAFF; DNA: TGTGCCAGCAGCTTAGCACCGGGACAGGGGGGATGGACTGAAGCTTTCTTT; J: TRBJ1-1; size: .; V: TRBV11-2; D: TRBD1; length: 17
CDR3: CASSLAGQVGPQHF; DNA: TGTGCCAGCAGCTTAGCGGGACAGGTCGGTCCCCAGCATTTT; J: TRBJ1-5; size: few; V: TRBV7-2; D: TRBD1; length: 14
CDR3: CATRDTASYSGNTIYF; DNA: TGTGCCACCAGGGATACAGCTTCCTACTCTGGAAACACCATATATTTT; J: TRBJ1-3; size: .; V: TRBV24-1; D: .; length: 16
CDR3: CASSFVTGGLTSNYGYTF; DNA: TGTGCCAGCTCTTTTGTTACAGGGGGCCTAACTTCTAACTATGGCTACACCTTC; J: TRBJ1-2; size: .; V: TRBV28; D: TRBD1; length: 18
CDR3: CASSPTGGREYEQYF; DNA: TGTGCCAGCAGTCCAACAGGGGGCAGGGAATACGAGCAGTACTTC; J: TRBJ2-7; size: .; V: TRBV6-2/TRBV6-3; D: TRBD1; length: 15
CDR3: CSASGAYGYTF; DNA: TGCAGTGCTTCAGGGGCCTATGGCTACACCTTC; J: TRBJ1-2; size: .; V: TRBV20-1; D: .; length: 11
CDR3: CASGNRGRWAPNGNTIYF; DNA: TGTGCCAGCGGCAACAGGGGGCGATGGGCACCCAATGGAAACACCATATATTTT; J: TRBJ1-3; size: .; V: TRBV5-6; D: TRBD1; length: 18
CDR3: CSASSSSGGARETQYF; DNA: TGCAGTGCTAGTTCGTCTAGCGGGGGGGCACGGGAGACCCAGTACTTC; J: TRBJ2-5; size: .; V: TRBV20-1; D: TRBD2; length: 16
CDR3: CASRTSGHDTQYF; DNA: TGTGCCAGCAGGACTAGCGGGCACGATACGCAGTATTTT; J: TRBJ2-3; size: .; V: TRBV12-3/TRBV12-4; D: TRBD2; length: 13
CDR3: CSVTTGQAQYF; DNA: TGCAGTGTAACGACCGGACAGGCGCAGTACTTC; J: TRBJ2-7; size: .; V: TRBV20-1; D: TRBD1; length: 11
CDR3: CASSYVGANTGELFF; DNA: TGTGCCAGCAGTTACGTGGGGGCCAACACCGGGGAGCTGTTTTTT; J: TRBJ2-2; size: .; V: TRBV6-5; D: .; length: 15
CDR3: CASSFGQGKDYTF; DNA: TGTGCCAGCAGTTTTGGACAGGGAAAGGACTACACCTTC; J: TRBJ1-2; size: .; V: TRBV27; D: TRBD1; length: 13
CDR3: CASSRGQGGSEAFF; DNA: TGTGCCAGCAGTAGAGGACAGGGGGGGTCTGAAGCTTTCTTT; J: TRBJ1-1; size: .; V: TRBV6-5; D: TRBD1; length: 14
CDR3: CASSAGTGGNGYTF; DNA: TGTGCCAGCTCGGCGGGCACCGGGGGGAATGGCTACACCTTC; J: TRBJ1-2; size: few; V: TRBV18; D: .; length: 14
CDR3: CASSDRVPTEAFF; DNA: TGTGCCAGCAGCGACAGGGTCCCTACTGAAGCTTTCTTT; J: TRBJ1-1; size: once; V: TRBV2; D: TRBD1; length: 13
CDR3: CARRSSDYGYTF; DNA: TGTGCCAGACGGTCGAGCGACTATGGCTACACCTTC; J: TRBJ1-2; size: .; V: TRBV2; D: .; length: 12
CDR3: CASRPIEGILAAYNEQFF; DNA: TGTGCCAGCAGGCCAATAGAGGGTATACTAGCGGCCTACAATGAGCAGTTCTTC; J: TRBJ2-1; size: .; V: TRBV13; D: TRBD2; length: 18
CDR3: CAWSTRQGSTEAFF; DNA: TGTGCCTGGAGTACCCGTCAGGGAAGTACTGAAGCTTTCTTT; J: TRBJ1-1; size: .; V: TRBV30; D: .; length: 14
CDR3: CASSWRGHYTEAFF; DNA: TGTGCCAGCAGTTGGAGGGGGCATTACACTGAAGCTTTCTTT; J: TRBJ1-1; size: .; V: TRBV6-2/TRBV6-3; D: TRBD1; length: 14
CDR3: CASSPIGTGYFF; DNA: TGTGCCAGCAGCCCCATCGGGACAGGGTATTTCTTT; J: TRBJ1-1; size: .; V: TRBV12-3/TRBV12-4; D: TRBD1; length: 12
CDR3: CASSIQATFGAQHF; DNA: TGTGCCAGTAGTATCCAGGCAACCTTTGGGGCTCAGCATTTT; J: TRBJ1-5; size: .; V: TRBV19; D: .; length: 14
CDR3: CAISEGTGGSSPQHF; DNA: TGTGCCATCAGTGAAGGGACGGGGGGAAGTTCTCCCCAGCATTTT; J: TRBJ1-5; size: .; V: TRBV10-3; D: .; length: 15
CDR3: CASSVGDQAPGGASGNTIYF; DNA: TGTGCCAGCAGCGTAGGGGACCAGGCCCCAGGGGGCGCTTCTGGAAACACCATATATTTT; J: TRBJ1-3; size: .; V: TRBV9; D: TRBD1; length: 20
CDR3: CATSDSDRDYGYTF; DNA: TGTGCCACCAGTGACAGTGACAGGGACTATGGCTACACCTTC; J: TRBJ1-2; size: .; V: TRBV24-1; D: TRBD1; length: 14
CDR3: CASSNDDRYYGYTF; DNA: TGTGCCAGCAGTAACGATGACAGGTACTATGGCTACACCTTC; J: TRBJ1-2; size: .; V: TRBV28; D: .; length: 14
CDR3: CAISEGDIDYTF; DNA: TGTGCCATCAGTGAAGGGGACATAGACTACACCTTC; J: TRBJ1-2; size: .; V: TRBV10-3; D: .; length: 12
CDR3: CASSPGGRYGYTF; DNA: TGCGCCAGCAGCCCGGGGGGAAGGTATGGCTACACCTTC; J: TRBJ1-2; size: .; V: TRBV4-1; D: .; length: 13
CDR3: CASSQGGSSSGNTIYF; DNA: TGTGCCAGCAGCCAAGGGGGCTCCAGCTCTGGAAACACCATATATTTT; J: TRBJ1-3; size: .; V: TRBV7-2; D: TRBD1; length: 16
CDR3: CSVERRGGNYTQYF; DNA: TGCAGCGTTGAACGGCGGGGGGGGAATTATACGCAGTATTTT; J: TRBJ2-3; size: .; V: TRBV29-1; D: TRBD2; length: 14
CDR3: CASSQRPGSGANVLTF; DNA: TGTGCCAGCAGCCAAAGGCCGGGATCTGGGGCCAACGTCCTGACTTTC; J: TRBJ2-6; size: .; V: TRBV3-1/TRBV3-2; D: .; length: 16
CDR3: CASGFPSSRGDYGYTF; DNA: TGTGCTAGTGGTTTTCCCTCGTCGAGAGGAGACTATGGCTACACCTTC; J: TRBJ1-2; size: .; V: TRBV12-5; D: .; length: 16
CDR3: CASSVTPIMTGGVSNQPQHF; DNA: TGTGCCAGCAGCGTAACTCCGATCATGACAGGGGGAGTTAGCAATCAGCCCCAGCATTTT; J: TRBJ1-5; size: .; V: TRBV9; D: TRBD1; length: 20
CDR3: CASSGTGGLGTEAFF; DNA: TGTGCCAGCAGTGGAACAGGGGGCTTGGGCACTGAAGCTTTCTTT; J: TRBJ1-1; size: once; V: TRBV2; D: TRBD1; length: 15
CDR3: CASSLDTGETQYF; DNA: TGCGCCAGCAGCTTGGATACCGGGGAGACCCAGTACTTC; J: TRBJ2-5; size: .; V: TRBV5-1; D: .; length: 13
CDR3: CAWSGQGAGTEAFF; DNA: TGTGCCTGGAGTGGTCAGGGGGCGGGTACTGAAGCTTTCTTT; J: TRBJ1-1; size: .; V: TRBV30; D: TRBD1; length: 14
CDR3: CASSQDPFAGAYNEQFF; DNA: TGTGCCAGCAGCCAAGACCCCTTTGCGGGTGCCTACAATGAGCAGTTCTTC; J: TRBJ2-1; size: .; V: TRBV4-2; D: .; length: 17
CDR3: CASSAWTGTYEKLFF; DNA: TGTGCCAGCTCCGCCTGGACAGGAACTTATGAAAAACTGTTTTTT; J: TRBJ1-4; size: .; V: TRBV14; D: TRBD1; length: 15